The present T cell receptor beta chain was sequenced within a study of OX40 agonist ivuxolimab in advanced cancers. TCRdb's table, derived via immunoSEQ multiplex PCR, lists solely in-frame clones and lacks some. The sample records 60,000 to 85,000 clones, about 89% being singletons. The material sequenced was CD4+ or CD8+ T cells sorted from blood, taken in a trial of the OX40 agonist ivuxolimab. This TCR derives from an adult with an advanced solid tumor such as melanoma, head and neck, liver or kidney cancer.

CDR3 sequence: CASSAAYEQYF. CDR3 nucleotides: TGTGCCAGCAGCGCCGCCTACGAGCAGTACTTC. The gene calls are TRBV7-2 and TRBJ2-7; D is uncertain. CDR1 and CDR2 from the germline V gene are SGHTA and FQGNSA. Trimming removed 5 bases from V and 2 bases from J, with 4 bases in between. The CDR3 covers 11 residues.